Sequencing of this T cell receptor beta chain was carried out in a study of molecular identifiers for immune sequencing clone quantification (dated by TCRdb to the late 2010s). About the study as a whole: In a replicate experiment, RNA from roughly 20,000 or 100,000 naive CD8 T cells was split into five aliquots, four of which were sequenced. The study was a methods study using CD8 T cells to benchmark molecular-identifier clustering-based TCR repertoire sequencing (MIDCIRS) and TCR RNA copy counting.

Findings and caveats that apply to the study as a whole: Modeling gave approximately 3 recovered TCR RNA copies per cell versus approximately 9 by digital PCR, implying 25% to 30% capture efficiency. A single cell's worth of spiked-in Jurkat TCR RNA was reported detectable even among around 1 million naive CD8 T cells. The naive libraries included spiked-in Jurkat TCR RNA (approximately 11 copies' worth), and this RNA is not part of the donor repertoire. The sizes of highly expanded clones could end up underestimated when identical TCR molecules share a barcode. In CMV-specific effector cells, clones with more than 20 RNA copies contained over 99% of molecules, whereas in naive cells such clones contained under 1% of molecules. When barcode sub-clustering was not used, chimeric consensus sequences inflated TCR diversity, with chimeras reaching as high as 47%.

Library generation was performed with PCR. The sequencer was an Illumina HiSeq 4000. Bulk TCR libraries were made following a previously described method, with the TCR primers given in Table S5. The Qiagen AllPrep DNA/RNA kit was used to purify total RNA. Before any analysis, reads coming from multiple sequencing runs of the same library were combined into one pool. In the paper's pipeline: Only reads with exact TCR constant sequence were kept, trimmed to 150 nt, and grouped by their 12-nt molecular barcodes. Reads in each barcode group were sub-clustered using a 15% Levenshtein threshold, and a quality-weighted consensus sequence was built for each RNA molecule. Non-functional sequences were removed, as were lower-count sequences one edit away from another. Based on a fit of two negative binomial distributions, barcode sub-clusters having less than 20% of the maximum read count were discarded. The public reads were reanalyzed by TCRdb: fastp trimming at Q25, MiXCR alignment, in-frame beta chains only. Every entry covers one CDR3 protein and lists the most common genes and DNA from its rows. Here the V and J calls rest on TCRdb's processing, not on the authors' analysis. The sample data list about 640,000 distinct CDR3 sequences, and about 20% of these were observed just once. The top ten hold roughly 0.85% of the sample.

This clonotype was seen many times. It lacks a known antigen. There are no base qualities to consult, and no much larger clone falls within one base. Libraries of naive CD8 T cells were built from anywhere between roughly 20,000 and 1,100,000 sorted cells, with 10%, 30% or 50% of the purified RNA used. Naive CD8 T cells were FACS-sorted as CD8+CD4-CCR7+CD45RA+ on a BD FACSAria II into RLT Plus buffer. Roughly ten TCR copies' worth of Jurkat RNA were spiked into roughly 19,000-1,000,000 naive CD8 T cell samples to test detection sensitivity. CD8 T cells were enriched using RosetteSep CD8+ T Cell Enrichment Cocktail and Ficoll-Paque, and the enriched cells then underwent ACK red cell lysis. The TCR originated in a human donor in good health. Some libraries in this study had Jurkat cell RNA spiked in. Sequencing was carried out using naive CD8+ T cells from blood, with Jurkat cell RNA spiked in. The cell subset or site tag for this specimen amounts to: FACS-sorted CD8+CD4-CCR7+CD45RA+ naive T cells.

The base sequence is TGCAGTGCTAGAGATATGGGGATTTGGCAGTTCTTC. This codes for CSARDMGIWQFF. This chain is built from TRBV20-1 and TRBJ2-1, with no confident D gene call. Cut back by 0 bases and 12 bases, the V and J ends lie 12 bases apart. The CDR3 contains 12 residues, cysteine and phenylalanine counted. This entry keeps only the CDR3 DNA: 36 bases, framed from base 1. Looking up the germline V gene (reference sequence) yields CDR1 DFQATT and CDR2 SNEGSKA.